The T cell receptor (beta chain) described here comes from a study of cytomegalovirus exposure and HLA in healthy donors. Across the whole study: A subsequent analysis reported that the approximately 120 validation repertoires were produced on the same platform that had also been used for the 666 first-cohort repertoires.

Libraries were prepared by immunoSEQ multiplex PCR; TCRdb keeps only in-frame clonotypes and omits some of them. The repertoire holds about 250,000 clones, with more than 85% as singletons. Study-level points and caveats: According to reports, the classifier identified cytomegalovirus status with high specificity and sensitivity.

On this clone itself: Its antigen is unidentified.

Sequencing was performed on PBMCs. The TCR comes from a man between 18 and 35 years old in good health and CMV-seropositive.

The CDR3 here is CASSELAEGYNEQFF. The CDR3 DNA is TGCGCCAGCAGCGAACTAGCGGAGGGTTACAATGAGCAGTTCTTC. The V and J genes are TRBV5-1 and TRBJ2-1; 8 bases line up with TRBD2. V trimming: 4 bases; J trimming: 4 bases; junction bases outside the gene matches: 7. This CDR3 is 15 amino acids long. Germline-derived CDR1 and CDR2 are SGHRS and YFSETQ.